The 6 T cell receptor beta chains in this list originate from one sample, sequenced in a study of lymphopenia after photon versus proton radiotherapy. Assay used: immunoSEQ multiplex PCR; TCRdb lists only in-frame clones, some missing. Of tens of thousands of clones in the sample, over 75% were seen once. The starting material was peripheral blood, obtained from a patient treated with photon-based radiotherapy. Source of these receptors: a man between 35 and 55 years old with gastric cancer.

This rearrangement joins TRBV9 to TRBJ2-5; 7 bases fit TRBD2. This CDR3 is built from 16 residues. Germline V gene data show CDR1 as SGDLS and CDR2 as YYNGEE. The trim removed 0 bases at V and 2 bases at J, leaving 7 bases unmatched. This CDR3 is CASSVGAGRGQETQYF. CDR3 coding DNA: TGTGCCAGCAGCGTAGGGGCTGGGCGGGGGCAAGAGACCCAGTACTTC.

The chain joins TRBV7-2 to TRBJ2-7, with TRBD2 as a possible D gene (7 bases). Looked up from germline, CDR1 is SGHTA and CDR2 is FQGNSA. The CDR3 extends over 13 amino acids. V was clipped by 8 bases and J by 2 bases, with 13 bases between them. For the CDR3, the DNA is TGTGCCAGCGGGGGGGGCGGACCCTACGAGCAGTACTTC. This encodes CASGGGGPYEQYF.

V and J are TRBV5-6 and TRBJ2-3; possibly TRBD2 for D (6 bases). The germline V and J ends were trimmed by 2 bases and 0 bases, with 7 bases remaining between them. The CDR3 has 14 amino acids. CDR1 is SGHDT, CDR2 YYEEEE, per germline. CDR3 residues: CASSLGRSTDTQYF. The DNA of the CDR3 is TGTGCCAGCAGCTTAGGGAGGAGCACAGATACGCAGTATTTT.

The J gene is TRBJ2-2, the V gene TRBV27; maybe TRBD1 (6 bases). The germline V and J ends were trimmed by 2 bases and 2 bases, with 12 bases remaining between them. The CDR3 is made up of 16 amino acids. From germline, CDR1 is MNHEY and CDR2 SMNVEV (reference sequence). Written as DNA, the CDR3 is TGTGCCAGCAGTTTAGGGCAGGGGACCAACACCGGGGAGCTGTTTTTT. It encodes CASSLGQGTNTGELFF.

This clone has just a few counts. The rearrangement uses TRBV11-2 and TRBJ1-6; no firm D call. This CDR3 has 15 amino acids. Per germline, CDR1 SGHAT and CDR2 FQNNGV. Trimming took off 5 bases at V and 8 bases at J, with 16 bases between the two ends. CDR3 nucleotides: TGTGCCAGCAGCCACGGCCCTTACCCTGATTCACCCCTCCACTTT. It specifies CASSHGPYPDSPLHF.

V gene TRBV5-1 combines with J gene TRBJ1-1, with D possibly TRBD1 on 5 matching bases. Trimming stripped 3 bases from V and 4 bases from J, with 16 bases between. CDR1 SGHRS and CDR2 YFSETQ come from the germline V gene. The CDR3 sequence is 15 residues long. CDR3 coding DNA: TGCGCCAGCAGCTCGACGATTCCAGGGACCACTGAAGCTTTCTTT. It encodes CASSSTIPGTTEAFF. The variable domain in full, completed from reference TRBV5-1 and TRBJ1-1, reads KAGVTQTPRYLIKTRGQQVTLSCSPISGHRSVSWYQQTPGQGLQFLFEYFSETQRNKGNFPGRFSGRQFSNSRSEMNVSTLELGDSALYLCASSSTIPGTTEAFFGQGTRLTVV.